Detailed here is one T cell receptor beta chain. What it binds is not known. A junction end diverges from the germline sequence, so it may reflect a read error. The source material, roughly 18-31 mg of unsorted bulk tissue, was used to co-extract RNA and DNA. Total RNA (approximately 500 ng) served as template for TCR beta cDNA synthesis primed by a constant-region primer. Libraries for TCR beta were built through three nested multiplex PCR rounds, which together made up a slightly modified ARM-PCR procedure. Two initial PCR rounds of around 10 cycles each paired TRBV1-TRBV30 forward primers with a C-beta reverse primer. TCRdb itself ran the multiplex PCR reads through MiXCR, one entry per CDR3 protein. The sample holds around 80,000 distinct CDR3 sequences, 72% seen once. This sample is part of a study of tumor-infiltrating lymphocytes in primary liver carcinoma. Background on the study: Patients included men and women of 30 to 69 years.

CDR3 length equals 15 residues. Germline CDR1 is SEHNR and CDR2 is FQNEAQ (reference sequence). Notes on the study in general: Only around 7-25% of top clones occurred in all five tumor regions.

The chain carries TRBV7-9 and TRBJ2-3; 13 positions match TRBD2. Sequencing used liver tumor tissue from sampling region 1. Subset denoted: tumor region T1, superior pole. This TCR was sampled from a man in his forties with primary liver carcinoma and hepatitis B virus infection. DNA of the CDR3: TGTGTCAGCAGTAGACTAGCGGGGGGCACAGATATGCAGTATTTT. It translates to CVSSRLAGGTDMQYF.